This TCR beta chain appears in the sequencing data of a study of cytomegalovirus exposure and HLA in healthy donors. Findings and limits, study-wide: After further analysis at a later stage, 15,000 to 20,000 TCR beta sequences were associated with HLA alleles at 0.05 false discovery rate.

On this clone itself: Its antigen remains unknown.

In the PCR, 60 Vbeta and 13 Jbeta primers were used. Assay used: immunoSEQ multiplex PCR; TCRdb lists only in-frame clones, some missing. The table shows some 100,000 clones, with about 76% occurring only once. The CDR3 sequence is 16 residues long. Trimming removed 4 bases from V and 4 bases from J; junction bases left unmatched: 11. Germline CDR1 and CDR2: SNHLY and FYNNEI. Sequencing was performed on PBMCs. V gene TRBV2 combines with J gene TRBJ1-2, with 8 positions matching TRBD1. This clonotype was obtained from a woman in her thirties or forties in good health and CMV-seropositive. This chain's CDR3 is CASSARTGSLGYGYTF. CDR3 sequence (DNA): TGTGCCAGCAGTGCCAGGACAGGGAGTCTCGGCTATGGCTACACCTTC. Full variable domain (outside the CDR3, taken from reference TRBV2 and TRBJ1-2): EPEVTQTPSHQVTQMGQEVILRCVPISNHLYFYWYRQILGQKVEFLVSFYNNEISEKSEIFDDQFSVERPDGSNFTLKIRSTKLEDSAMYFCASSARTGSLGYGYTFGSGTRLTVV.